This record looks at one TCR beta chain sequence and its context. No antigen is known for it. The assay was immunoSEQ multiplex PCR, and TCRdb's table has in-frame clones only and misses some. This table has 88,000 or so clones, less than 90% appearing once. The source of the sample is a study of T cell responses to AZD1222 COVID-19 vaccine. Study outcomes and limitations: Females outnumbered males among donors, who were mostly white British; clonal diversity was possibly underestimated. Repertoire sampling occurred only after the peak T cell response.

The CDR3 is 14 residues long. From germline, CDR1 is SGHKS and CDR2 YYEKEE (reference sequence). The V segment lost 3 bases and the J segment 5 bases; nucleotides outside the gene matches: 7. J is TRBJ2-7 and V is TRBV5-5; 8 nucleotides agree with TRBD1. Source: peripheral blood, taken 28 days after the second AZD1222 dose. The source of this sequence is an adult who received the AZD1222 COVID-19 vaccine. CDR3 sequence reads: CASSSPDRAHEQYF. CDR3 nucleotides: TGTGCCAGCAGCTCGCCGGACAGGGCCCACGAGCAGTACTTC. Based on the CDR3 plus reference TRBV5-5 and TRBJ2-7, the full variable domain is DAGVTQSPTHLIKTRGQQVTLRCSPISGHKSVSWYQQVLGQGPQFIFQYYEKEERGRGNFPDRFSARQFPNYSSELNVNALLLGDSALYLCASSSPDRAHEQYFGPGTRLTVT.